This is a list of T cell receptor beta chains from one sample in a study of cytomegalovirus exposure and HLA in healthy donors. The method was immunoSEQ multiplex PCR; TCRdb's version includes in-frame clones alone and lacks a portion of them. This sample has under 150,000 clones, with 80% to 90% found just once. The sequenced sample was PBMCs. The receptors shown here come from a woman in her twenties or thirties in good health and CMV-seronegative. CDR3s include the opening cysteine and the closing phenylalanine or tryptophan. The order of the fields is J gene, V gene, D gene, CDR3 length, clone size, CDR3 DNA, CDR3 protein. A D gene is named only where the DNA matches it firmly. Clone size, where shown, is once, few, many, or a class for clones that have expanded.

TRBJ1-3	TRBV5-4	NA	13	NA	TGTGCCAGCAGGACAGGATCTGGAAACACCATATATTTT	CASRTGSGNTIYF
TRBJ2-5	TRBV10-3	TRBD2	16	NA	TGTGCCATCAGTAGACCGGGACTAGCGGGGGAAGAGACCCAGTACTTC	CAISRPGLAGEETQYF
TRBJ1-2	TRBV6-1	NA	14	NA	TGTGCCAGCAGTGAGTCAGTAGGGGACTATGGCTACACCTTC	CASSESVGDYGYTF
TRBJ1-1	TRBV7-2	NA	13	NA	TGTGCCAGCAGCTTTCGCGCGAACACTGAAGCTTTCTTT	CASSFRANTEAFF
TRBJ1-5	TRBV28	TRBD1	14	NA	TGTGCCAGCAGCTCCTCAACAGGGGGTCAGCCCCAGCATTTT	CASSSSTGGQPQHF
TRBJ2-6	TRBV27	TRBD2	18	NA	TGTGCCAGCAGTTTATATAGCGGGACGAAGTCTGGGGCCAACGTCCTGACTTTC	CASSLYSGTKSGANVLTF
TRBJ2-3	TRBV7-9	TRBD2	16	NA	TGTGCCAGCAGCGCAGGGACTAGCGGCCGCACAGATACGCAGTATTTT	CASSAGTSGRTDTQYF
TRBJ1-2	TRBV9	NA	13	NA	TGTGCCAGCAGCTCCCCGGGGTTTCATGGCTACACCTTC	CASSSPGFHGYTF
TRBJ2-7	TRBV29-1	TRBD1	12	once	TGCAGCGTTGAGGGGACAGGGGGCGAGCAGTACTTC	CSVEGTGGEQYF
TRBJ2-1	TRBV28	TRBD1	16	few	TGTGCCAGCAGTTTGGAGACAGGGGGTAGTGACAATGAGCAGTTCTTC	CASSLETGGSDNEQFF
TRBJ2-5	TRBV29-1	NA	14	once	TGCAGCGTTGTGGGCACAGGGAATCAAGAGACCCAGTACTTC	CSVVGTGNQETQYF
TRBJ1-5	TRBV28	TRBD1	14	NA	TGTGCCAGCGGGGACAGGGGGCAACATCAGCCCCAGCATTTT	CASGDRGQHQPQHF
TRBJ2-2	TRBV28	TRBD2	17	NA	TGTGCCAGCAGTCCCCCGGTCCTAGCGGGAGAGGTCGGGGAGCTGTTTTTT	CASSPPVLAGEVGELFF
TRBJ2-1	TRBV4-1	TRBD2	17	NA	TGCGCCAGCAGCCAAGTTCTGAAGCGGGGGGGCAACAATGAGCAGTTCTTC	CASSQVLKRGGNNEQFF
TRBJ1-5	TRBV28	NA	13	NA	TGTGCCAGCAGGGACAACGGCAATCAGCCCCAGCATTTT	CASRDNGNQPQHF
TRBJ1-6	TRBV5-4	NA	17	NA	TGTGCCAGCAGCTTGGACGGGGGATCAGCGTCTAATTCACCCCTCCACTTT	CASSLDGGSASNSPLHF
TRBJ2-1	TRBV11-3	NA	17	NA	TGTGCCAGCAGCTTAGGCCTCTTAGCAGATGCTTTTAATGAGCAGTTCTTC	CASSLGLLADAFNEQFF
TRBJ2-7	TRBV5-1	TRBD1	15	NA	TGCGCCAGCAGCTTGGGTGGGACAGGGAACTACGAGCAGTACTTC	CASSLGGTGNYEQYF
TRBJ1-1	TRBV6-5	NA	13	NA	TGTGCCAGCAGTCTCGGACAGAACACTGAAGCTTTCTTT	CASSLGQNTEAFF
TRBJ2-2	TRBV9	TRBD2	16	NA	TGTGCCAGCAGCCCGAGGGGCGGGAGTTACACCGGGGAGCTGTTTTTT	CASSPRGGSYTGELFF
TRBJ1-2	TRBV5-4	NA	15	NA	TGTGCCAGCAGCTTGGCGGGTCGCAGGGGTGATGGCTACACCTTC	CASSLAGRRGDGYTF
TRBJ1-3	TRBV5-6	NA	16	once	TGTGCCAGCAGCTTGTTCGGCAGGGACTCTGGAAACACCATATATTTT	CASSLFGRDSGNTIYF
TRBJ2-5	TRBV5-4	NA	14	NA	TGTGCCAGCAGCTTGTCCTCCTACGCAGAGACCCAGTACTTC	CASSLSSYAETQYF
TRBJ2-3	TRBV5-1	NA	15	NA	TGCGCCAGCAGCTTCCGGGGGGCTAGCACAGATACGCAGTATTTT	CASSFRGASTDTQYF
TRBJ2-3	TRBV2	TRBD2	15	NA	TGTGCCAGCAGTGAAGGGACTAGCGGGGGAATACCGCAGTATTTT	CASSEGTSGGIPQYF
TRBJ2-1	TRBV5-4	TRBD2	16	NA	TGTGCCAGCAGCTCAGTTAGCGGGGCCGCTTACAATGAGCAGTTCTTC	CASSSVSGAAYNEQFF
TRBJ2-3	TRBV6-5	NA	14	NA	TGTGCCAGCAGCCCGTTGGGGCCCCTCGATCCGCAGTATTTT	CASSPLGPLDPQYF